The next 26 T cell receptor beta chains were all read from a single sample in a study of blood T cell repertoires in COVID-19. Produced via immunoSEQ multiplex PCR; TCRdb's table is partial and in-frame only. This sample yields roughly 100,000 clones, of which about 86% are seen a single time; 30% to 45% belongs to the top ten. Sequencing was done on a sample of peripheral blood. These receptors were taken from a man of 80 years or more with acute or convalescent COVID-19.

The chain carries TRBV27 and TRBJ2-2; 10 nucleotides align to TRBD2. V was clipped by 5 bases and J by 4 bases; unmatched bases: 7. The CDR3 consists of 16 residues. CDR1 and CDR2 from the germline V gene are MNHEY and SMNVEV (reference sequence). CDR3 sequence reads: CASSIYSGRITGELFF. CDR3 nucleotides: TGTGCCAGCAGTATCTATAGCGGGAGGATCACCGGGGAGCTGTTTTTT.

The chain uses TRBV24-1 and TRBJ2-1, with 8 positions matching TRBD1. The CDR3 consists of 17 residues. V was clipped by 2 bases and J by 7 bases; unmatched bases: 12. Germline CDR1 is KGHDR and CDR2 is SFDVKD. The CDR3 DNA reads TGTGCCACCAGTGATTCGAGGACAGGGAGGAAACAGAATGAGCAGTTCTTC. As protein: CATSDSRTGRKQNEQFF.

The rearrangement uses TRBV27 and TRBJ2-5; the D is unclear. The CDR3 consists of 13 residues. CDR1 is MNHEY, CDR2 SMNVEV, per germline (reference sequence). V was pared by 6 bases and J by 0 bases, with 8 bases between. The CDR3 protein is CASRAVYQETQYF. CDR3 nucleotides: TGTGCCAGCAGGGCTGTCTACCAAGAGACCCAGTACTTC.

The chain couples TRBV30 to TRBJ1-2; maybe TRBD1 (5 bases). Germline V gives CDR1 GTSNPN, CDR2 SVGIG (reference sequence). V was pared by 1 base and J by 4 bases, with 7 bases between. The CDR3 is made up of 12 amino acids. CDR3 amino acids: CAWSGQIYGYTF. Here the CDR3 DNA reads TGTGCCTGGAGTGGACAGATCTATGGCTACACCTTC.

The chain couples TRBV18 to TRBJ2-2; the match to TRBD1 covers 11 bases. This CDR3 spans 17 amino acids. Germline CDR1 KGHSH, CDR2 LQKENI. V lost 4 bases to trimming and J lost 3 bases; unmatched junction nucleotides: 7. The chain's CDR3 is CASSRGPGQGDTGELFF. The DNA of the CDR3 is TGTGCCAGCTCACGGGGACCGGGACAGGGGGACACCGGGGAGCTGTTTTTT.

CDR3 protein: CASSGTGTSGRETQYF. The CDR3 bases are TGCGCCAGCAGCGGGACCGGGACTAGCGGGAGAGAGACCCAGTACTTC. The J gene is TRBJ2-5, the V gene TRBV5-1; 14 bases fit TRBD2. Trimming removed 4 bases from V and 4 bases from J; junction bases left unmatched: 6. CDR3 length: 16 residues. Per germline, CDR1 SGHRS and CDR2 YFSETQ. The full variable domain, rest sourced from reference TRBV5-1 and TRBJ2-5, is KAGVTQTPRYLIKTRGQQVTLSCSPISGHRSVSWYQQTPGQGLQFLFEYFSETQRNKGNFPGRFSGRQFSNSRSEMNVSTLELGDSALYLCASSGTGTSGRETQYFGPGTRLLVL.

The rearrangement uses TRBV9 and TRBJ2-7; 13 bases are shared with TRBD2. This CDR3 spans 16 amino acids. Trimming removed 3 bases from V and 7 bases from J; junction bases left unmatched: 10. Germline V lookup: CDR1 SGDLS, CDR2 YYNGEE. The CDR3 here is CASSAPGTSGKCEQYF. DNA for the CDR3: TGTGCCAGCAGCGCGCCTGGGACTAGCGGGAAATGTGAGCAGTACTTC.

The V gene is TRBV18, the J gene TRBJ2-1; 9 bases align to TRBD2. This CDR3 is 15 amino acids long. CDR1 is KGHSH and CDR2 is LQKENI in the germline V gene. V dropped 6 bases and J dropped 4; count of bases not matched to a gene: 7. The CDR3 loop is CASSNKREVYNEQFF. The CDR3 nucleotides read TGTGCCAGCTCGAACAAGCGGGAGGTATACAATGAGCAGTTCTTC.

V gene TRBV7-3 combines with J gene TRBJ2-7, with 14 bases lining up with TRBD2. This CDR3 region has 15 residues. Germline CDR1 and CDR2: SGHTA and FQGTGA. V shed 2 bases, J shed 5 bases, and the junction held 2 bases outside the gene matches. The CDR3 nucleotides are TGTGCCAGCAGCTTAGGGACTAGCGGGAGCCACGAGCAGTACTTC. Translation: CASSLGTSGSHEQYF.

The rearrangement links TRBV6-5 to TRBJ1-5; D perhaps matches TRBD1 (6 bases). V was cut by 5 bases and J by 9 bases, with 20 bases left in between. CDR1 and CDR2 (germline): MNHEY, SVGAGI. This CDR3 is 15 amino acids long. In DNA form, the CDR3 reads TGTGCCAGCAGTACACAGGGATCCACGGGTTGGCCCCAGCATTTT. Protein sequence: CASSTQGSTGWPQHF.

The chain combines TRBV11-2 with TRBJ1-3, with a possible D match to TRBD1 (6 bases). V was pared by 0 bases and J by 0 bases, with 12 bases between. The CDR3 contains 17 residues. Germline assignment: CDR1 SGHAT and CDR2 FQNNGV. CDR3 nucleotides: TGTGCCAGCAGCTTAGAGGCAGGGGAAATCTCTGGAAACACCATATATTTT. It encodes CASSLEAGEISGNTIYF.

The CDR3 DNA reads TGCGCCAGCAGCTTGGCACCGGGGAACACTGAAGCTTTCTTT. This sequence encodes CASSLAPGNTEAFF. This chain links TRBV5-1 with TRBJ1-1; D gene unclear. The V end was cut by 0 bases, the J end by 1 base, with 7 bases between. The CDR3 sequence is 14 residues long. Germline V gives CDR1 SGHRS, CDR2 YFSETQ.

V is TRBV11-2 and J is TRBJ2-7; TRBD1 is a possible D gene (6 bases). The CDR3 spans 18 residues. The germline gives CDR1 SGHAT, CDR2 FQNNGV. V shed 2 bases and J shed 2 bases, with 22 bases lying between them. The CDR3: CASSLPLQGTPTTYEQYF. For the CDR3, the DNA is TGTGCCAGCAGCTTACCGCTACAGGGAACCCCTACTACCTACGAGCAGTACTTC.

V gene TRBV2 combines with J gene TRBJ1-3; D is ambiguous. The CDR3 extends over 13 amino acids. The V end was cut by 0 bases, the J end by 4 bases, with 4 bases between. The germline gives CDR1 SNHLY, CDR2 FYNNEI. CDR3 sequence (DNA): TGTGCCAGCAGTGAAGCGCGGGGAAACACCATATATTTT. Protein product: CASSEARGNTIYF.

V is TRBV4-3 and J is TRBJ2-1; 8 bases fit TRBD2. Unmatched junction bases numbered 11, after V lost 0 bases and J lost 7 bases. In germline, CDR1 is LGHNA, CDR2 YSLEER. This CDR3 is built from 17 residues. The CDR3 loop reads CASSQDLVLAGMNEQFF. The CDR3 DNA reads TGCGCCAGCAGCCAAGATCTCGTTTTAGCGGGAATGAATGAGCAGTTCTTC.

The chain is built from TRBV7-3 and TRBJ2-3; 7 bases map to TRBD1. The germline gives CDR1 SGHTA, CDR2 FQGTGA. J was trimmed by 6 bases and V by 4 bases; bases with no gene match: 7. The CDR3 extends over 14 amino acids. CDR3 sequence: CASSSGTEEDTQYF. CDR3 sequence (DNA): TGTGCCAGCAGCTCCGGGACAGAAGAGGATACGCAGTATTTT.

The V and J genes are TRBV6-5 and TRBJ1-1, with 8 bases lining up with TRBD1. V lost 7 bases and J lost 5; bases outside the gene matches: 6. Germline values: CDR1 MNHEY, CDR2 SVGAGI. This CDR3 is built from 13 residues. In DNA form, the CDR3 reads TGTGCCAGCAAACGACAGGGGTGGACTGAAGCTTTCTTT. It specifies CASKRQGWTEAFF.

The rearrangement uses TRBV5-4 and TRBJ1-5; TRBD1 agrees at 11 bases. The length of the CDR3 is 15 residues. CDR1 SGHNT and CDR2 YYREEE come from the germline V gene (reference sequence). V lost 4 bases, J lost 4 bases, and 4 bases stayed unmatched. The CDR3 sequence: CASSTGTGGNQPQHF. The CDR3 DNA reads TGTGCCAGCAGCACGGGGACAGGGGGAAATCAGCCCCAGCATTTT.

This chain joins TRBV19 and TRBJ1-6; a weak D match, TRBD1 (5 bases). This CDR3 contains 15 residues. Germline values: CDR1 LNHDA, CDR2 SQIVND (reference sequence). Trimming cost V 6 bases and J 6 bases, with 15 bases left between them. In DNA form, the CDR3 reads TGTGCCAGTAGCCTGGTAAGGGGTGGTAATTCACCCCTCCACTTT. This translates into CASSLVRGGNSPLHF.

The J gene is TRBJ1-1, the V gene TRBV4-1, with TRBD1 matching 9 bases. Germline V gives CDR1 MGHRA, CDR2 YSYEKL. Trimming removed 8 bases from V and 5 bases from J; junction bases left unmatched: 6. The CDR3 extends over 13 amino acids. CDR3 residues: CASGTGPVTEAFF. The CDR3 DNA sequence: TGCGCCAGCGGGACAGGGCCGGTGACTGAAGCTTTCTTT.

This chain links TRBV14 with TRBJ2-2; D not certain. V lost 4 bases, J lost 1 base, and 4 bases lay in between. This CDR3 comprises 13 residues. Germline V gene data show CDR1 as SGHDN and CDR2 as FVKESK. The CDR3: CASSPLNTGELFF. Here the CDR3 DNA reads TGTGCCAGCAGCCCACTGAACACCGGGGAGCTGTTTTTT. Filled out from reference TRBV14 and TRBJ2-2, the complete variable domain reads EAGVTQFPSHSVIEKGQTVTLRCDPISGHDNLYWYRRVMGKEIKFLLHFVKESKQDESGMPNNRFLAERTGGTYSTLKVQPAELEDSGVYFCASSPLNTGELFFGEGSRLTVL.

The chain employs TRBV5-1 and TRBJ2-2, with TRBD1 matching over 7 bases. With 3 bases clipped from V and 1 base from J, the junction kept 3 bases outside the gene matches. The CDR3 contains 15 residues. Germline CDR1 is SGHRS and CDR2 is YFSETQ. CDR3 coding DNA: TGCGCCAGCAGCTCGACAGGGAAGAACACCGGGGAGCTGTTTTTT. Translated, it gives CASSSTGKNTGELFF.

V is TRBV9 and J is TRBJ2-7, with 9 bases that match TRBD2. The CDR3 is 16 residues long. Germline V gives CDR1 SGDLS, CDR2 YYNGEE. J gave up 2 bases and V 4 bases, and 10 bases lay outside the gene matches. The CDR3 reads CASSPSGLASTYEQYF. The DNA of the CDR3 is TGTGCCAGCAGCCCCTCCGGACTAGCGTCAACCTACGAGCAGTACTTC.

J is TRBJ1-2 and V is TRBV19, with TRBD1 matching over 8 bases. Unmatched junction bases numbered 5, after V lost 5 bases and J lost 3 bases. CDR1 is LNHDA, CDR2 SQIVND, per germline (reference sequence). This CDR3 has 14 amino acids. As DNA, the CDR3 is TGTGCCAGTAGTCCAGGGGGCATCGACTATGGCTACACCTTC. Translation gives CASSPGGIDYGYTF.

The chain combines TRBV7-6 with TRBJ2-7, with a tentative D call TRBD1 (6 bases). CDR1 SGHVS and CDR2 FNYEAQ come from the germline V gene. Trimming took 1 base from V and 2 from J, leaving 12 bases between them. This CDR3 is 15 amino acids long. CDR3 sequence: CASSLGAAGAYEQYF. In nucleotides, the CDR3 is TGTGCCAGCAGCTTAGGCGCGGCAGGGGCCTACGAGCAGTACTTC.

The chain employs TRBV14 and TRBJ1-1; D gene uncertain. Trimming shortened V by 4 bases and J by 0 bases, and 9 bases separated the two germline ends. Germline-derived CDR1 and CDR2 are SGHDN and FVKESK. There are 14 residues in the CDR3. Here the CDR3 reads CASSPSAMNTEAFF. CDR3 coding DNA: TGTGCCAGCAGCCCTAGCGCCATGAACACTGAAGCTTTCTTT.